This T cell receptor (beta chain) was recorded in a study of blood T cell repertoires in COVID-19. Study details: Samples came from the United States, Italy and Spain, spanning acute and convalescent COVID-19.

The CDR3 totals 16 residues. Germline CDR1 reads WSHSY; CDR2 reads SAAADI. V was trimmed by 6 bases and J by 4 bases, leaving 21 bases between them. In the study's own analysis: Amplifying reference gene primers gave estimates of nucleated cell counts. Using immunoSEQ multiplex PCR, the repertoire was profiled, and TCRdb retains in-frame clones only, with some absent. Clone size and the V and J calls come from that table; the DNA yielded D and trimming. The sample gives about 26,000 clones, roughly 70% of which show up once; about 7.1% is in the top ten. The chain recombines TRBV10-2 with TRBJ1-1; tentative D call: TRBD1 (5 bases). The sequenced material came from peripheral blood. This receptor was identified in a man aged 55 to 70 with active or convalescent COVID-19. The CDR3 bases are TGCGCCAGCAGCGACCCGGGACTCGTAAGGGGCACTGAAGCTTTCTTT. Its translation is CASSDPGLVRGTEAFF.